The rows below give T cell receptor beta chains drawn from one sample of a study. TCRdb itself ran the RT-PCR reads through MiXCR, one entry per CDR3 protein. The repertoire holds about 680,000 distinct CDR3 sequences, 13% to 15% seen once, with 3.6% in the top ten. The sample consisted of memory CD4+ T cells from blood. These receptors were taken from a female donor in good health, serving as a healthy control. Both conserved end residues are part of each CDR3. The D gene is left open where the match is weak. Clone size appears in some rows only: once, few, many, or a class for an expanded clone.

TRBV24-1,-,-,TRBJ2-2,TGTGCCACCGGGGAAGGCTTGGGGGCAGGCACCGGGGAGCTGTTTTTT,CATGEGLGAGTGELFF
TRBV7-2,many,-,TRBJ1-2,TGTGCCAGCAGCTCCGGGACCCGAATCTACACCTTC,CASSSGTRIYTF
TRBV6-2/TRBV6-3,-,-,TRBJ2-1,TGTGCCAGCGTGGCGGGACCGTACAATGAGCAGTTCTTC,CASVAGPYNEQFF
TRBV5-1,many,-,TRBJ2-2,TGCGCCAGCAGCCTACAGGGAGGGTACACCGGGGAGCTGTTTTTT,CASSLQGGYTGELFF
TRBV6-1,-,-,TRBJ1-6,TGTGCCAGCAGCGAAGGGTCACCCCTCCACTTT,CASSEGSPLHF
TRBV29-1,many,TRBD2,TRBJ2-7,TGCAGCGTTGTCCTAGCGGGAGTCTACGAGCAGTACTTC,CSVVLAGVYEQYF
TRBV7-2,few,-,TRBJ2-3,TGTGCCAGCCGCACGCTCGGTCCGGCAGATACGCAGTATTTT,CASRTLGPADTQYF
TRBV20-1,-,-,TRBJ1-2,TGCAGTGCACGACCCCGGGACGGACATGGCTACACCTTC,CSARPRDGHGYTF
TRBV18,few,TRBD1,TRBJ2-1,TGTGCCAGCTCACGACCGGGACAGGGGGCCAGCATTTACAATGAGCAGTTCTTC,CASSRPGQGASIYNEQFF
TRBV20-1,-,TRBD2,TRBJ2-7,TGCAGTGCCCGGGGGACCGCCGGGACTAGCGGGAGCTCCTACGAGCAGTACTTC,CSARGTAGTSGSSYEQYF
TRBV4-2,-,-,TRBJ1-1,TGTGCCAGCAGCCAAGATTTTGCTATCGACAGGGAAGCTTTCTTT,CASSQDFAIDREAFF
TRBV5-5,few,TRBD2,TRBJ2-7,TGTGCCAGCAGCTTGACTAGCGGGAGGGCCTCCTACGAGCAGTACTTC,CASSLTSGRASYEQYF
TRBV10-3,many,-,TRBJ1-1,TGTGCCATCACCACGGACAGGAACACTGAAGCTTTCTTT,CAITTDRNTEAFF
TRBV11-2,-,-,TRBJ1-1,TGTGCCAGCAGCCCGTATCTACAGGGCGTGGAAGCTTTCTTT,CASSPYLQGVEAFF
TRBV7-3,-,TRBD1,TRBJ2-3,TGTGCCAGCAGCTTAAAGGGTCCGGGACAGGGGGCTTCGAGCGATACGCAGTATTTT,CASSLKGPGQGASSDTQYF
TRBV10-2,-,-,TRBJ2-7,TGCGCCAGCAGCTCCCCGACAGGTACCTACGAGCAGTACTTC,CASSSPTGTYEQYF
TRBV12-3/TRBV12-4,many,TRBD1,TRBJ1-2,TGTGCCAGCAGTTCGGGGACAGACTATGGCTACACCTTC,CASSSGTDYGYTF
TRBV4-3,few,-,TRBJ1-1,TGCGCCAGCAGCCAAGATGGCAGGGCGAACACTGAAGCTTTCTTT,CASSQDGRANTEAFF
TRBV5-1,many,-,TRBJ1-1,TGCGCCAGCAGCTTTCGGGGGCGAGGCACTGAAGCTTTCTTT,CASSFRGRGTEAFF
TRBV11-2,few,-,TRBJ2-7,TGTGCCAGCAGCTTAGTTGGGGGCCTTGTTTACGAGCAGTACTTC,CASSLVGGLVYEQYF
TRBV29-1,many,-,TRBJ2-3,TGCAGCACCGCTATTCAGGGAAGTACAGATACGCAGTATTTT,CSTAIQGSTDTQYF
TRBV7-3,few,-,TRBJ2-3,TGTGCCAGCAGCTCCACACGGGTGCAGTATTTT,CASSSTRVQYF
TRBV10-3,-,TRBD2,TRBJ2-7,TGTGCCATCAGTGAGCCGGGGAGGGGAAACTACGAGCAGTACTTC,CAISEPGRGNYEQYF
TRBV5-4,few,-,TRBJ2-7,TGTGCCAGCAGCCAGGGGCGGGCAGGGTCCTACGAGCAGTACTTC,CASSQGRAGSYEQYF
TRBV14,-,-,TRBJ2-7,TGTGCCAGCAGCCAAGTACAGGGTGGCCACGAGCAGTACTTC,CASSQVQGGHEQYF
TRBV10-3,many,-,TRBJ1-1,TGTGCCATCAGTGGGGGGGGAAGCAACACTGAAGCTTTCTTT,CAISGGGSNTEAFF
TRBV5-1,many,-,TRBJ1-4,TGCGCCAGCTCTACTGCCTTCAACGACGAGGGACTGTTTTTT,CASSTAFNDEGLFF
TRBV20-1,few,-,TRBJ2-1,TGCAGTGCTAGCCCGGAGGATAAAGGCGGTACGAAGCAGTTCTTC,CSASPEDKGGTKQFF
TRBV12-3/TRBV12-4,few,TRBD1,TRBJ2-2,TGTGCCAGCAGTTTAGCGACAGGGGGCGGCACCGGGGAGCTGTTTTTT,CASSLATGGGTGELFF
TRBV24-1,few,-,TRBJ1-2,TGTGCCACCAGTGATTTGAACTATGGCTACACCTTC,CATSDLNYGYTF
TRBV5-6,-,-,TRBJ2-3,TGTGCCAGCAGCTTGGCAGGACTTCCCTCGGATACGCAGTATTTT,CASSLAGLPSDTQYF
TRBV20-1,few,TRBD1,TRBJ1-5,TGCAGTGCTCTCCCCCTAGGGACAGGGATCAATCAGCCCCAGCATTTT,CSALPLGTGINQPQHF
TRBV28,-,TRBD2,TRBJ2-5,TGTGCCAGCGCGGGGGACCTGTACCAAGAGACCCAGTACTTC,CASAGDLYQETQYF
TRBV7-2,-,TRBD1,TRBJ2-1,TGTGCCAGCAGCTTACCGGACAGGGCGAGATACAATGAGCAGTTCTTC,CASSLPDRARYNEQFF
TRBV5-1,-,-,TRBJ1-1,TGCGCCAGCAGCTTCGGAGGGGAAGTGGTGGGCACTGAAGCTTTCTTT,CASSFGGEVVGTEAFF
TRBV25-1,-,TRBD1,TRBJ2-3,TGTGCCAGCAGTGAATATGGACAGGGCACAGATACGCAGTATTTT,CASSEYGQGTDTQYF
TRBV6-6,few,-,TRBJ2-5,TGTGCCAGCAGTTACGCAACAGGCCGGGTTGGCGAGACCCAGTACTTC,CASSYATGRVGETQYF
TRBV29-1,few,TRBD1,TRBJ1-1,TGCAGCCCCGAGGGACAGTTGAACACTGAAGCTTTCTTT,CSPEGQLNTEAFF
TRBV3-1,-,-,TRBJ2-7,TGTGCCAGCAGCCGAGGGACTTCCCTCATGTACGAGCAGTACTTC,CASSRGTSLMYEQYF
TRBV20-1,few,TRBD1,TRBJ1-2,TGCAGTGCCATGCTGATTTCAGGACAGGGGAGGAATGGCTACACCTTC,CSAMLISGQGRNGYTF
TRBV27,many,TRBD1,TRBJ2-5,TGTGCCAGCAGTACTCTTACGGGACAGACCCAAGAGACCCAGTACTTC,CASSTLTGQTQETQYF
TRBV30,many,-,TRBJ2-7,TGTGCCCGAACGAGACAGGGAGGATACGAGCAGTACTTC,CARTRQGGYEQYF
TRBV20-1,few,TRBD1,TRBJ1-6,TGCAGTCTGCCTTTAACAGGGGGCACGTATAATTCACCCCTCCACTTT,CSLPLTGGTYNSPLHF
TRBV27,-,TRBD2,TRBJ2-1,TGTGCCAGCAGTCCAAGGACTAGCGGGAGAGGTGAGCAGTTCTTC,CASSPRTSGRGEQFF
TRBV5-4,-,TRBD2,TRBJ2-5,TGTGCCAGCAGCTTAAGGGAGGGACCGAAAGAGACCCAGTACTTC,CASSLREGPKETQYF
TRBV7-7,many,-,TRBJ2-5,TGTGCCAGCAGCTTTGGGTTTCGGGAAGGAGAGACCCAGTACTTC,CASSFGFREGETQYF
TRBV12-3/TRBV12-4,few,TRBD1,TRBJ1-2,TGTGCCAGCAGCAGGACAGGGGGCGCCGGTGGCTACACCTTC,CASSRTGGAGGYTF
TRBV20-1,few,-,TRBJ2-7,TGCAGTGTGCCGGGAAGGGGGGTAGGGCAGTACTTC,CSVPGRGVGQYF
TRBV20-1,many,-,TRBJ2-5,TGCAGTGCTACCCTGTTCAGGGTCAGCCAAGAGACCCAGTACTTC,CSATLFRVSQETQYF
TRBV6-5,-,-,TRBJ2-1,TGTGCCAGCAGACGCCTTGGAAGGAATGAGCAGTTCTTC,CASRRLGRNEQFF
TRBV27,few,-,TRBJ1-2,TGTGCCAGCAGTAGTAAAAGAGAGGGGGATGGCTACACCTTC,CASSSKREGDGYTF
TRBV2,many,TRBD2,TRBJ2-7,TGTGCCAGCAGTGAAGTGAATCTAGCGGGAACTAGCTCCTACGAGCAGTACTTC,CASSEVNLAGTSSYEQYF
TRBV27,-,-,TRBJ2-2,TGTGCCAGCAGTTTGTCTTTCACTCAGGGGTGGAACACCGGGGAGCTGTTTTTT,CASSLSFTQGWNTGELFF